This entry is about one T cell receptor (beta chain). Its antigen is unknown. This CDR3 is 15 amino acids long. CDR1 and CDR2 from the germline V gene are SGHRS and YFSETQ. V was trimmed by 0 bases and J by 5 bases, leaving 12 bases between them. Reverse transcription of all isolated RNA meant that expressed TCRB transcripts were sequenced. TCRdb's table, derived via immunoSEQ multiplex PCR, lists solely in-frame clones and lacks some. The sample holds roughly 290,000 clones, 7% to 9% seen once. The sample is drawn from a study of beta chain features in type 1 diabetes. General study points: Any HLA-type effect on TCRB rearrangement remained unresolved here.

Blood was collected once per donor into heparin, averaging around 120 mL. Sorting that relied on CD45RO/CCR7/CD25/CD127/CD95/CD27 yielded CD4+ naive, central memory, regulatory and stem cell-like memory cells. The rearrangement links TRBV5-1 to TRBJ1-5, with no clear D. This TCR was sampled from a woman younger than 30 in good health. Sequencing input: central memory CD4+ T cells from blood. The CDR3 bases are TGCGCCAGCAGCTTGGAAGGCAGGAGGGATCAGCCCCAGCATTTT. Its translation: CASSLEGRRDQPQHF.